This TCR beta chain was captured by sequencing in a study of CD8 T cells in Susac syndrome (dated by TCRdb to about 2019). Some background on the complete study: Repertoire sequencing was used to test whether CD8+ T cell activation and differentiation in Susac syndrome was antigen driven. The study at large found these results: The study acknowledged that relatively few individuals were included in the TCR sequencing and HLA analysis.

Notes on this clonotype: Its antigen target is currently unknown. No qualities accompany the bases; no much larger clone lies one base away.

High-throughput TCR beta sequencing profiled peripheral blood CD8+ and CD4+ T cells from healthy donors, Susac syndrome patients and multiple sclerosis patients. The multiple sclerosis controls were treatment-naive patients whose relapsing-remitting disease, either stable or active, fulfilled the revised McDonald criteria. CD8+ TEMRA cells were enriched by FACS, while bulk CD8+ and CD4+ T cells were purified by magnetic negative isolation. Blood was collected in EDTA tubes and processed within 24 hours, with PBMCs isolated through density gradient centrifugation. PBMCs intended for TCR sequencing were frozen in liquid nitrogen and were later thawed in a 37 degrees C water bath. Purity of sorted or isolated CD4+, CD8+ and CD8+ TEMRA cells was at least 90%. The CDR3 spans 14 residues, from the cysteine through the phenylalanine. CDR3 DNA only is kept here, 42 bases in frame from base 1. The germline V gene provides CDR1 SGHVS and CDR2 FQNEAQ. V is pared back by 1 base and J by 6 bases, with 13 bases lying between the germline termini.

RNA was extracted using the RNeasy kit, and roughly 0.5 to 1 ug of the RNA was reverse transcribed with random hexamers. TCR beta CDR3 regions were amplified with the immunoSEQ multiplex PCR assay covering 54 Vbeta and 13 Jbeta segments. To correct PCR amplification bias, a synthetic template baseline was used for both primer optimization and computational correction. The source study handled its data this way. Only productive sequences were kept, with reads annotated to V, D and J genes according to IMGT and analyzed in immunoSEQ Analyzer. Clonality was computed as one minus Shannon entropy normalized by log2 of the number of productive unique sequences. For each patient and control, public and private clones were evaluated among the 100 most prevalent clones. Susac-specific clones were defined as absent from healthy and MS cohorts, about 1,100 published viral clones and other ImmuneACCESS disease sequences. The public sequencing data were trimmed at Q25 with fastp and processed into clonotypes with MiXCR by TCRdb, which kept only in-frame beta chains. Entries that share a CDR3 protein sequence are merged under the most common genes and DNA. TCRdb's processing, not the authors', yielded these V and J calls. The sample has about 200,000 distinct CDR3 sequences on record, 90% to 95% of them singletons. The ten top clones hold about 0.087% of the sample.

The clonotype was recovered from a human donor with multiple sclerosis. This sequence uses TRBV7-8 and TRBJ2-7; the D gene is not confidently resolved. The material sequenced was CD4+ T cells from PBMCs. The nucleotide sequence reads TGTGCCAGCAGCTTAGAGGTACGGGCCGCCGAGCAGTACTTC. Translated, this is CASSLEVRAAEQYF.